A single sample gave rise to the 15 T cell receptor beta chains below, sequenced in a study of cytotoxic CD8 clonotypes in ibrutinib-treated CLL. Using immunoSEQ multiplex PCR, the repertoire was profiled, and TCRdb retains in-frame clones only, with some absent. Among about 24,000 clones, approximately 81% were seen once, and the ten largest hold over 8%. The sequences come from PBMCs, collected before ibrutinib treatment. The receptor set was obtained from a human donor with chronic lymphocytic leukemia.

This clone appeared a single time. V and J are TRBV19 and TRBJ1-5; D call uncertain. Germline CDR1 is LNHDA and CDR2 is SQIVND (reference sequence). V was shortened by 7 bases and J by 2 bases, with 9 bases between the two germline ends. The CDR3 sequence is 13 residues long. CDR3 nucleotides: TGTGCCAGTACCGGGGTCGGCAATCAGCCCCAGCATTTT. Its translation is CASTGVGNQPQHF.

V gene TRBV7-8 combines with J gene TRBJ1-2; maybe TRBD1 (6 bases). Germline values: CDR1 SGHVS, CDR2 FQNEAQ. The CDR3 runs to 15 residues. With 0 bases removed from V and 4 bases from J, the gap between germline ends came to 12 bases. CDR3 in amino acids: CASSLAGDRPYGYTF. The CDR3 DNA sequence: TGTGCCAGCAGCTTAGCAGGAGACAGGCCCTATGGCTACACCTTC. Full variable domain (rest looked up from reference TRBV7-8 and TRBJ1-2): GAGVSQSPRYKVAKRGQDVALRCDPISGHVSLFWYQQALGQGPEFLTYFQNEAQLDKSGLPSDRFFAERPEGSVSTLKIQRTQQEDSAVYLCASSLAGDRPYGYTFGSGTRLTVV.

V gene TRBV28 combines with J gene TRBJ1-3; 7 nucleotides agree with TRBD1. The length of the CDR3 is 17 residues. Germline assignment: CDR1 MDHEN and CDR2 SYDVKM. V dropped 4 bases and J dropped 0; count of bases not matched to a gene: 9. DNA for the CDR3: TGTGCCAGCAGTTCGTTCCGGGACAGAACCTCTGGAAACACCATATATTTT. Translated: CASSSFRDRTSGNTIYF.

The chain recombines TRBV19 with TRBJ1-2; the D is unclear. V gave up 6 bases and J gave up 7 bases, with 9 bases separating them. This CDR3 has 11 residues. Germline assignment: CDR1 LNHDA and CDR2 SQIVND (reference sequence). As DNA, the CDR3 is TGTGCCAGTAGCCAAGGTGTTGGCTACACCTTC. This encodes CASSQGVGYTF.

The chain recombines TRBV4-1 with TRBJ2-1; 11 bases map to TRBD2. Germline V gene sequence: CDR1 MGHRA, CDR2 YSYEKL. This CDR3 has 16 residues. J lost 3 bases, V lost 5 bases, and 6 bases had no gene match. CDR3 protein: CASSEGTSGNYNEQFF. As DNA, the CDR3 is TGCGCCAGCAGCGAAGGGACTAGCGGTAACTACAATGAGCAGTTCTTC.

V and J are TRBV5-6 and TRBJ1-5; D unclear. The V end lost 3 bases, the J end lost 2 bases, and 15 bases lay between the germline ends. Looked up from germline, CDR1 is SGHDT and CDR2 is YYEEEE. The CDR3 extends over 16 amino acids. The CDR3 region is CASSSTQVRGNQPQHF. CDR3 DNA sequence: TGTGCCAGCAGCTCTACGCAGGTAAGGGGCAATCAGCCCCAGCATTTT.

This clone was picked up one time. The V call is TRBV7-8, the J call TRBJ2-5; D call uncertain. V was clipped by 4 bases and J by 5 bases, with 14 bases between them. The germline gives CDR1 SGHVS, CDR2 FQNEAQ. This CDR3 is 14 amino acids long. The DNA of the CDR3 is TGTGCCAGCAGCTCGCCAAACAGTTACGAGACCCAGTACTTC. Translated, it gives CASSSPNSYETQYF. The variable domain in full, completed from reference TRBV7-8 and TRBJ2-5, reads GAGVSQSPRYKVAKRGQDVALRCDPISGHVSLFWYQQALGQGPEFLTYFQNEAQLDKSGLPSDRFFAERPEGSVSTLKIQRTQQEDSAVYLCASSSPNSYETQYFGPGTRLLVL.

This chain links TRBV18 with TRBJ2-1, with D possibly being TRBD2 (6 bases). This CDR3 comprises 16 residues. The V end was cut by 3 bases, the J end by 0 bases, with 12 bases between. Germline lookup yields CDR1 KGHSH and CDR2 LQKENI. CDR3 in amino acids: CASSPKAGSSYNEQFF. DNA of the CDR3: TGTGCCAGCTCACCCAAAGCGGGTAGCTCCTACAATGAGCAGTTCTTC.

CDR3 in DNA: TGTGCCAGCGGCGCTGGGACAGTTCTCACTGAAGCTTTCTTT. The encoded protein is CASGAGTVLTEAFF. The chain employs TRBV11-1 and TRBJ1-1, with 7 positions matching TRBD1. The CDR3 spans 14 residues. J gave up 4 bases and V 8 bases, and 10 bases lay outside the gene matches. Looked up from germline, CDR1 is SGHAT and CDR2 is FQDESV (reference sequence).

The chain has TRBV7-2 and TRBJ1-5; D remains unclear. CDR1 is SGHTA, CDR2 FQGNSA, per germline. V was trimmed by 3 bases and J by 0 bases, leaving 12 bases between them. This CDR3 comprises 16 residues. This chain's CDR3 is CASSLNGPTSNQPQHF. CDR3 DNA sequence: TGTGCCAGCAGCTTGAACGGACCGACTAGCAATCAGCCCCAGCATTTT.

This sequence joins TRBV11-2 and TRBJ2-1, with 8 bases lining up with TRBD2. Germline CDR1 reads SGHAT; CDR2 reads FQNNGV. With 5 bases clipped from V and 10 bases from J, the junction kept 13 bases outside the gene matches. The CDR3 has 15 residues. The CDR3 nucleotides read TGTGCCAGCAGCCCAAGCCGTAGCGGGGCGGGGGAGCAGTTCTTC. Protein: CASSPSRSGAGEQFF.

This chain links TRBV5-8 with TRBJ1-2; D is undetermined. Per germline, CDR1 SGHTS and CDR2 YDEGEE. V lost 4 bases and J 3 bases, leaving 7 bases between the germline ends. This CDR3 has 12 residues. This CDR3 reads CASSVAHYGYTF. As DNA, the CDR3 is TGTGCCAGCAGCGTGGCCCACTATGGCTACACCTTC.

The chain recombines TRBV28 with TRBJ2-3, with 7 positions matching TRBD2. The length of the CDR3 is 14 residues. CDR1 is MDHEN, CDR2 SYDVKM, per germline. V shed 5 bases, J shed 5 bases, and the junction held 7 bases outside the gene matches. This chain's CDR3 is CASSTAGFGDTQYF. The CDR3 nucleotides read TGTGCCAGCAGTACAGCGGGATTCGGAGATACGCAGTATTTT. Full variable domain (remainder filled in from reference TRBV28 and TRBJ2-3): DVKVTQSSRYLVKRTGEKVFLECVQDMDHENMFWYRQDPGLGLRLIYFSYDVKMKEKGDIPEGYSVSREKKERFSLILESASTNQTSMYLCASSTAGFGDTQYFGPGTRLTVL.

V gene TRBV28 combines with J gene TRBJ2-1; the match to TRBD2 covers 12 bases. The CDR3 length is 13 residues. V lost 8 bases and J lost 8; bases outside the gene matches: 4. Germline V gene sequence: CDR1 MDHEN, CDR2 SYDVKM. The CDR3 DNA is TGTGCCAGCGTCCTAGCGGGAGGGTATGAGCAGTTCTTC. Its protein product is CASVLAGGYEQFF. Full variable domain (remainder filled in from reference TRBV28 and TRBJ2-1): DVKVTQSSRYLVKRTGEKVFLECVQDMDHENMFWYRQDPGLGLRLIYFSYDVKMKEKGDIPEGYSVSREKKERFSLILESASTNQTSMYLCASVLAGGYEQFFGPGTRLTVL.

This clone was seen more than once but under ten times. The gene calls are TRBV28 and TRBJ1-5; D not resolved. The CDR3 covers 16 residues. Germline V CDR1 and CDR2: MDHEN, SYDVKM. With 6 bases removed from V and 1 base from J, the gap between germline ends came to 16 bases. CDR3 nucleotides: TGTGCCAGCAGCTACGGTGGGTCAGTCAGCAATCAGCCCCAGCATTTT. Its protein product is CASSYGGSVSNQPQHF. Together with reference TRBV28 and TRBJ1-5, the CDR3 gives the full variable domain: DVKVTQSSRYLVKRTGEKVFLECVQDMDHENMFWYRQDPGLGLRLIYFSYDVKMKEKGDIPEGYSVSREKKERFSLILESASTNQTSMYLCASSYGGSVSNQPQHFGDGTRLSIL.